A single sample is the source of the 19 T cell receptor beta chains below, sequenced in a study of CD8 T cells in ankylosing spondylitis. TCRdb re-called the 5' RACE reads through MiXCR, storing one row per CDR3 protein. The sample carries approximately 190,000 distinct CDR3 sequences, approximately 13% recorded once. Material: blood, either unsorted or a sorted T cell fraction (not recorded which). These receptors were obtained from a female donor with ankylosing spondylitis or in good health (not recorded which).

This clonotype was observed a handful of times. The V and J genes are TRBV6-2 or TRBV6-3 and TRBJ2-6; tentatively, D is TRBD1 (6 bases). The CDR3 spans 15 residues. V lost 6 bases and J lost 4, with 13 bases in between. Germline V gene data show CDR1 as MNHEY and CDR2 as SVGEGT. CDR3: CASSPSGEGANVLTF. For the CDR3, the DNA is TGTGCCAGCAGCCCTTCAGGGGAAGGGGCCAACGTCCTGACTTTC.

This clonotype appeared many times. The CDR3 is CSARMTGDTEAFF. The CDR3 bases are TGCAGTGCTAGGATGACAGGGGACACTGAAGCTTTCTTT. V gene TRBV20-1 combines with J gene TRBJ1-1; TRBD1 agrees at 8 bases. The V gene's germline CDR1 is DFQATT and CDR2 SNEGSKA (reference sequence). This CDR3 has 13 amino acids. Trimming at V came to 3 bases and at J to 3 bases, leaving 3 bases not matched to a gene.

The sample holds many counts of this clonotype. V usage is TRBV6-4 and J usage is TRBJ1-5; no definite D call. The germline V and J ends were trimmed by 4 bases and 4 bases, with 11 bases remaining between them. The germline CDR1 and CDR2 sequences are MRHNA and SNTAGT. CDR3 size: 14 residues. CDR3 loop: CASSVSDGNQPQHF. The CDR3 DNA reads TGTGCCAGCAGTGTGTCAGACGGAAATCAGCCCCAGCATTTT.

This clonotype was seen at least ten times. The chain couples TRBV27 to TRBJ1-6; 9 bases map to TRBD1. V lost 3 bases, J lost 9 bases, and 9 bases stayed unmatched. The germline CDR1 and CDR2 sequences are MNHEY and SMNVEV (reference sequence). The CDR3 has 16 residues. CDR3 DNA: TGTGCCAGCAGTTTCTTCCTGGGACAGGGTAGTTCACCCCTCCACTTT. Protein: CASSFFLGQGSSPLHF.

The genes are TRBV20-1 and TRBJ2-7; 7 positions agree with TRBD1. The CDR3 is 12 amino acids. V lost 7 bases and J lost 2; bases outside the gene matches: 5. Germline V gene sequence: CDR1 DFQATT, CDR2 SNEGSKA (reference sequence). This CDR3 reads CSGQGTTYEQYF. CDR3 DNA sequence: TGCAGTGGACAGGGTACCACCTACGAGCAGTACTTC.

This clonotype turned up a few times. At one boundary the junction diverges from the germline segment, which might be a read error. The rearrangement joins TRBV20-1 to TRBJ1-5; 8 bases align to TRBD1. This CDR3 comprises 16 residues. Germline V gene data show CDR1 as DFQATT and CDR2 as SNEGSKA (reference sequence). CDR3 DNA: TGCTGTGCTAGAGAGGGGGCGGACAGGGCGTATCAGCCCCAGCATTTT. Translating it yields CCAREGADRAYQPQHF.

A word on this clonotype: This may stem from a read error, because a much larger clone lies one nucleotide away. J is TRBJ1-3 and V is TRBV10-3; perhaps TRBD1 as D (5 bases). This CDR3 has 14 residues. Germline V gene sequence: CDR1 ENHRY, CDR2 SYGVKD. In DNA, the CDR3 is TGTGTCATCACCGAGCAGGGACCCGGAAACACCATATATTTT. Amino acid sequence: CVITEQGPGNTIYF.

Points on this clonotype: Because it lacks the conserved phenylalanine or tryptophan at the end, this CDR3 is likely a read error. The chain uses TRBV7-9 and TRBJ2-1; TRBD1 agrees at 8 bases. The CDR3 spans 16 residues. Trimming at V came to 5 bases and at J to 1 base, leaving 7 bases not matched to a gene. Per germline, CDR1 SEHNR and CDR2 FQNEAQ (reference sequence). CDR3 in amino acids: CASSPDRGSSYNEQFS. The CDR3 DNA reads as TGTGCCAGCAGCCCTGACAGGGGTAGTTCCTACAATGAGCAGTTCTCC.

This clonotype has at least ten counts. This chain joins TRBV11-2 and TRBJ2-7; 14 bases agree with TRBD2. The CDR3 runs to 18 residues. V lost 5 bases to trimming and J lost 4 bases; unmatched junction nucleotides: 13. Germline CDR1 and CDR2: SGHAT and FQNNGV. The CDR3 sequence is CASSRIGTSGSQRYEQYF. The CDR3 nucleotides read TGTGCCAGCAGCCGGATTGGGACTAGCGGGAGTCAACGATACGAGCAGTACTTC.

This clonotype occurred many times. The chain couples TRBV5-1 to TRBJ2-3, with 7 bases that match TRBD1. CDR1 and CDR2 from the germline V gene are SGHRS and YFSETQ. After removal of 6 bases from V and 4 bases from J, the junction contained 11 bases not matched to a gene. CDR3 length equals 15 residues. The CDR3 sequence is CASTLTGFKADTQYF. The CDR3 DNA reads TGCGCCAGCACCCTGACAGGGTTTAAGGCAGATACGCAGTATTTT.

This sequence joins TRBV3-1 and TRBJ2-7; the D gene is possibly TRBD1 (6 bases). The V end lost 0 bases, the J end lost 0 bases, and 15 bases lay between the germline ends. This CDR3 is 17 amino acids long. In germline, CDR1 is LGHDT, CDR2 YNNKEL (reference sequence). The CDR3 is CASSQDFRDIISYEQYF. In DNA, the CDR3 is TGTGCCAGCAGCCAAGATTTTAGGGACATCATCTCCTACGAGCAGTACTTC.

This clonotype showed up many times. This CDR3 reads CASRDLFGTEAFF. Written as DNA, the CDR3 is TGTGCCAGCAGGGACCTCTTTGGCACTGAAGCTTTCTTT. The chain couples TRBV7-8 to TRBJ1-1; D call uncertain. The CDR3 is 13 amino acids. V was shortened by 6 bases and J by 4 bases, with 12 bases between the two germline ends. Germline values: CDR1 SGHVS, CDR2 FQNEAQ.

This clonotype was picked up many times. This chain joins TRBV20-1 and TRBJ1-4; a weak D match, TRBD1 (5 bases). This CDR3 comprises 12 residues. CDR1 is DFQATT and CDR2 is SNEGSKA in the germline V gene (reference sequence). Trimming removed 2 bases at V and 8 bases at J, with 9 bases between. The CDR3 bases are TGCAGTGCTAGACTGTGGGGCGAAAAACTGTTTTTT. This gives the protein CSARLWGEKLFF.

In its sample, this clonotype was seen many times. This chain connects TRBV28 to TRBJ2-7, with 8 bases aligning to TRBD1. CDR1 and CDR2 (germline): MDHEN, SYDVKM. The ends lost 1 base at V and 4 bases at J; junction bases unmatched: 3. The CDR3 totals 14 residues. In DNA, the CDR3 is TGTGCCAGCAGTTTATCGGACAGGGTTTACGAGCAGTACTTC. This translates into CASSLSDRVYEQYF.

This clonotype was counted between two and nine times. A much bigger clone sits one base away, suggesting this may be a read error. The CDR3 spells CACRPGLAGGLQVYEQYF. The CDR3 DNA follows: TGTGCCTGCAGGCCGGGACTAGCGGGAGGCCTTCAGGTTTACGAGCAGTACTTC. The V and J genes are TRBV12-3 or TRBV12-4 and TRBJ2-7; 15 positions agree with TRBD2. The CDR3 is 18 amino acids.

There are many counts of this clonotype. The CDR3 loop is CASSTGGTGRHGYTF. The CDR3 DNA reads as TGTGCCAGCAGTACAGGGGGGACAGGGCGTCATGGCTACACCTTC. The rearrangement links TRBV12-3 or TRBV12-4 to TRBJ1-2; 9 bases agree with TRBD1. The junction had 10 bases not matched to a gene; V was cut back by 5 bases and J by 6 bases. The CDR3 spans 15 residues.

This clonotype appeared many times. The chain combines TRBV7-2 with TRBJ2-3, with D possibly called TRBD1 or TRBD2 (5 bases each). The CDR3 covers 14 residues. CDR1 is SGHTA, CDR2 FQGNSA, per germline. The germline V and J ends were trimmed by 5 bases and 4 bases, with 13 bases remaining between them. This CDR3 is CASSPGTHADTQYF. For the CDR3, the DNA is TGTGCCAGCAGCCCTGGGACCCACGCAGATACGCAGTATTTT.

This clonotype was seen only once. Just one base apart from a much larger clone, this may be a read error. The genes are TRBV7-9 and TRBJ1-1; no clear D. Looked up from germline, CDR1 is SEHNR and CDR2 is FQNEAQ (reference sequence). CDR3 size: 17 residues. V was pared by 1 base and J by 3 bases, with 18 bases between. In DNA, the CDR3 is TGTGCCAGCAGCTTAGTGGGAGAGTTTCTCCGTGACACTGAAGCTTTCTTT. Its protein product is CASSLVGEFLRDTEAFF.

This clonotype showed up many times. The rearrangement uses TRBV11-2 and TRBJ2-2; unclear D gene. The CDR3 spans 15 residues. Germline V lookup: CDR1 SGHAT, CDR2 FQNNGV. Trimming shortened V by 1 base and J by 2 bases, and 8 bases separated the two germline ends. The DNA for the CDR3 is TGTGCCAGCAGCTTAGCCCACATCAACACCGGGGAGCTGTTTTTT. Protein sequence: CASSLAHINTGELFF.